The 16 T cell receptor delta chains below were found in one sample sequenced in a study of γδ T cells in repeated Plasmodium falciparum infection. TCRdb re-called the multiplex PCR reads via CATT. This sample has some 51,000 delta-chain clones; roughly 2% occur once, and the top ten carry less than 30%. Flow sorting of PBMC yielded separate Vgamma9/Vdelta2+ and Vdelta2-negative gammadelta T cell populations for bulk repertoire analysis. Sequenced input: gamma-delta T cells from blood. These receptors were obtained from a pool of human donors (malaria-infected and uninfected, not separated).

This clone was picked up a small number of times. For this DNA, TCRdb reports the protein of a much larger clone, which diverges at residue 19, most likely from a read error; the protein presented here is translated directly from the DNA. The V and J genes are TRDV2 and TRDJ1; 8 positions match TRDD3. Since TCRdb gives no J gene, matching the DNA to germline was used here to assign it. The CDR3 consists of 25 residues. CDR1 and CDR2 (germline): GEAIGNYY, EKD. Trimming took 0 bases from V and 1 from J; bases not matched to a gene: 33. CDR3 in DNA: TGTGCCTGTGACACCGGGAGCTTAGGGTTTTGGGAACTAACGACTGGGGGCCCGTGCACCGATAAACTCATCTTT. The encoded protein is CACDTGSLGFWELTTGGPCTDKLIF.

This clone was observed a handful of times. It differs at one base from a far larger clone, so likely a read error. The sample contains more than one DNA sequence encoding this CDR3. The V call is TRDV2, the J call TRDJ1, with TRDD3 identical over 7 bases. TCRdb supplies no J gene; here it was assigned by aligning the nucleotide sequence to germline. Germline V lookup: CDR1 GEAIGNYY, CDR2 EKD. This CDR3 region has 22 residues. This chain's CDR3 is CACDTQRLMEAPTGEGTDKLIF. CDR3 nucleotides: TGTGCTTGTGACACACAACGGCTCATGGAGGCACCGACTGGGGAAGGTACCGATAAACTCATCTTT.

Remarks on this clone: TCRdb has a much larger clone's protein, which differs at residue 9 from the translation of this DNA, likely because of a read error; what is shown is the protein translated from the DNA. The CDR3 protein is CAFSAFLHSPELGGPGELIF. The CDR3 bases are TGTGCCTTTAGTGCCTTCCTACATTCTCCAGAACTGGGGGGCCCCGGCGAACTCATCTTT. The chain is built from TRDV3 and TRDJ1; perhaps TRDD2 as D (9 bases). The V gene's germline CDR1 is TVYSNPD and CDR2 GDNSRS (reference sequence). Trimming took 0 bases from V and 9 from J, leaving 38 bases between them. The CDR3 consists of 20 residues. Based on the CDR3 plus reference TRDV3 and TRDJ1, the full variable domain is CDKVTQSSPDQTVASGSEVVLLCTYDTVYSNPDLFWYRIRPDYSFQFVFYGDNSRSEGADFTQGRFSVKHILTQKAFHLVISPVRTEDSATYYCAFSAFLHSPELGGPGELIFGKGTRVTVEP.

At least ten counts were recorded for this clone. A read error likely explains this, since a far larger clone differs by one base. The same CDR3 arises from other DNA sequences in this sample as well. For the V gene the call is TRDV2; the J gene has no call; the table's D call TRDD3 went unverified against the DNA. The length of the CDR3 is 14 residues. From germline, CDR1 is GEAIGNYY and CDR2 EKD. CDR3 nucleotides: TGTGCCTGTGACACCCTGGGGGATTCCGATAAGCTCATCTTT. Residues: CACDTLGDSDKLIF.

The sample holds many counts of this clone. TCRdb attributes to this sequence the protein of a much larger clone, which differs from the DNA translation at residue 15; a read error is likely, and the protein displayed is translated from the DNA. The V gene is listed as TRDV2; no J gene was called. Germline V gene sequence: CDR1 GEAIGNYY, CDR2 EKD. The CDR3 loop spans 17 amino acids. CDR3 nucleotide sequence: TGTGCCTGTGACACCGTCGATAAAGGTACACACACCGATAAACCCATCTTT. This sequence encodes CACDTVDKGTHTDKPIF.

This clone was observed many times. TCRdb pairs this DNA with a much larger clone's protein that differs at residue 20, likely a read error; the protein shown was translated from the DNA. V and J are TRDV3 and TRDJ1, with 9 bases aligning to TRDD3. CDR1 and CDR2 from the germline V gene are TVYSNPD and GDNSRS (reference sequence). The CDR3 loop spans 23 amino acids. The CDR3 sequence is CASLSTGGQTAKVGVRYTDRLIF. In nucleotides, the CDR3 is TGTGCCTCCCTCAGTACTGGGGGACAGACGGCGAAAGTGGGGGTGAGATACACCGATAGACTCATCTTT.

This clone was counted between two and nine times. A far more abundant clone sits one base away, making this likely a read error. Other DNA sequences within the sample encode an identical CDR3. V and J are TRDV2 and TRDJ1; D is uncertain. The J gene comes from matching the DNA to germline here; TCRdb lacks it. V was shortened by 0 bases and J by 5 bases, with 15 bases between the two germline ends. This CDR3 contains 15 residues. Germline values: CDR1 GEAIGNYY, CDR2 EKD. CDR3 nucleotides: TGTGCCTGTGACACCGTGAACCCCGGTGCTGATAAACTCATCTTT. Its translation: CACDTVNPGADKLIF.

This clone has at least ten counts. The mismatch at residue 4 between this DNA's translation and the TCRdb protein of a much larger clone likely reflects a read error; the protein shown is translated from the DNA. J is TRDJ1 and V is TRDV2; 8 positions match TRDD3. The J gene is not listed in TCRdb, so it was assigned here from a DNA match to germline. V shed 5 bases and J 0 bases; nucleotides not matched to a gene: 10. The CDR3 contains 16 residues. Germline CDR1 reads GEAIGNYY; CDR2 reads EKD. CDR3 sequence (DNA): TGTGCCTGTGGCACTTGGGGGATCAAGTACACCGATAAACTCATCTTT. Residues: CACGTWGIKYTDKLIF.

This clone turned up a few times. The protein TCRdb lists belongs to a much larger clone and differs from this DNA's translation at residue 12, which points to a read error; the protein shown is made from the DNA. This sequence joins TRDV1 and TRDJ1, with D perhaps assigned TRDD2 or TRDD3 (7 bases each). TCRdb supplies no J gene; here it was assigned by aligning the nucleotide sequence to germline. Germline CDR1 TSWWSYY, CDR2 QGS. Trimming left V 3 bases short and J 2 bases short, with 34 bases between. The CDR3 runs to 22 residues. Written as DNA, the CDR3 is TGTGCTCTTGGGGAGATTTCCTACTTGTACTGGAGGATACGTTCACCGACCGATAAACTCATCTTT. As protein: CALGEISYLYWRIRSPTDKLIF.

This clone was observed a few times. The protein in TCRdb stems from a much larger clone and differs at residue 4 from this DNA's translation, likely a read error; here the protein is translated from the DNA. This rearrangement joins TRDV2 to TRDJ1, with D unclear. TCRdb supplies no J gene; here it was assigned by aligning the nucleotide sequence to germline. CDR3 length: 15 residues. Germline CDR1 reads GEAIGNYY; CDR2 reads EKD. CDR3 amino acids: CACNTLLGGSDKLIF. In nucleotides, the CDR3 is TGTGCCTGTAACACACTTTTGGGAGGAAGCGATAAACTCATCTTT.

Regarding this clone: TCRdb's protein, taken from a much larger clone, differs from this DNA's translation at residue 4, likely owing to a read error; the protein displayed comes from the DNA. V usage is TRDV1 and J usage is TRDJ1; 12 bases align to TRDD3. TCRdb records no J gene; here it was assigned by comparing the DNA to germline. The trim removed 7 bases at V and 1 base at J, leaving 22 bases unmatched. The germline CDR1 and CDR2 sequences are TSWWSYY and QGS. The CDR3 covers 21 residues. The CDR3: CALDQGVLASWGIRGTDKLIF. The CDR3 DNA is TGTGCTCTTGATCAGGGGGTCCTTGCGTCCTGGGGGATACGGGGCACCGATAAACTCATCTTT.

On this clone itself: The protein given by TCRdb reflects a much larger clone and differs at residue 20 from this DNA's translation, likely from a read error; the protein shown is the DNA's translation. The V gene is listed as TRDV1; no J gene was called; TRDD3 is taken as the D call from the table, unchecked against the DNA. Germline assignment: CDR1 TSWWSYY and CDR2 QGS. The CDR3 length is 21 residues. As DNA, the CDR3 is TGTGCTCTTGGGGGCCGTCCAGTACGCTGGGGGATAATATGGTACACCGATAAACTCACCTTT. Translated, it gives CALGGRPVRWGIIWYTDKLTF.

Comment on this clone: A far larger clone is one nucleotide away, so this likely arose from a read error. This same CDR3 is encoded by further DNA sequences in the sample. Called V gene: TRDV1; the J gene was not called; TRDD3, the table's D call, was not compared with the DNA. Germline V gives CDR1 TSWWSYY, CDR2 QGS. The CDR3 covers 13 residues. The CDR3 protein is CALGELYVGKLIF. In nucleotides, the CDR3 is TGTGCTCTTGGGGAACTCTACGTGGGTAAACTTATCTTT.

This clone occurred a few times. The protein that TCRdb holds for this DNA derives from a much larger clone and differs from the translated DNA at residue 25, which likely indicates a read error; the protein shown here is translated from the DNA. V gene assignment gives TRDV1, but the J gene was left uncalled; TRDD3 is taken as the D call from the table, unchecked against the DNA. Germline CDR1 and CDR2: TSWWSYY and QGS. The CDR3 runs 27 residues. CDR3 in DNA: TGTGCTCTTGGGGAACCCTGTCGTGGCTTCCTACGGGCCTTACTGGGGGATAAAACCCCGTACACCGATAAACCCATCTTT. Translated, it gives CALGEPCRGFLRALLGDKTPYTDKPIF.

Worth noting for this clone: One base separates it from a far larger clone, so it is likely a read error. Different DNA sequences within this sample yield the same CDR3. J gene calling gave no result, while the V gene is TRDV3; the D call in the table, TRDD3, was not verified against the DNA. The CDR3 spans 14 residues. CDR1 is TVYSNPD and CDR2 is GDNSRS in the germline V gene (reference sequence). The CDR3 is CASWGISYTDKLIF. Written as DNA, the CDR3 is TGTGCCTCCTGGGGGATAAGTTACACCGATAAGCTCATCTTT.

Ten or more counts support this clone. Only one base separates this from a far larger clonotype, so it likely reflects a read error. Different DNA sequences within this sample yield the same CDR3. The chain carries TRDV1 and TRDJ1; maybe TRDD2 (6 bases). Per the germline V gene, CDR1 is TSWWSYY and CDR2 is QGS. Trimming removed 6 bases at V and 2 bases at J, with 25 bases between. The CDR3 sequence is 18 residues long. The CDR3 coding sequence is TGTGCTCTTGGTGAGGGTCCTACACCGCCCCTCCCGACCGATAAACTCATCTTT. Residues: CALGEGPTPPLPTDKLIF.